These T cell receptor beta chains were read from a single sample in a study of cytomegalovirus exposure and HLA in healthy donors. Generated by immunoSEQ multiplex PCR, the TCRdb table keeps only in-frame clones and is missing some. This sample has under 200,000 clones; more than 65% occur once, and the top ten carry approximately 0.55%. Sequenced input: PBMCs. The receptor set was obtained from a woman between 45 and 65 years old in good health and CMV-seronegative. CDR3s include the opening cysteine and the closing phenylalanine or tryptophan. Fields, in order: D gene, J gene, clone size, CDR3 length, V gene, CDR3 DNA, CDR3 protein. D genes are given only for firm matches. Not all rows give a size; the values are once, few, many and, for expanded clones, a class.

-,TRBJ1-6,few,16,TRBV9,TGTGCCAGCAGCGCCGGGAGCCCCCGGATCAATTCACCCCTCCACTTT,CASSAGSPRINSPLHF
-,TRBJ2-5,-,15,TRBV6-1,TGTGCCAGCAGTGGGATAATGGGGGCTCAAGAGACCCAGTACTTC,CASSGIMGAQETQYF
TRBD2,TRBJ2-7,few,15,TRBV28,TGTGCCAGCAGCCAAAATCTAGCGGGCTCCTACGAGCAGTACTTC,CASSQNLAGSYEQYF
-,TRBJ1-1,-,14,TRBV5-1,TGCGCCAGCAGCTTGGTAAGGGGTAACACTGAAGCTTTCTTT,CASSLVRGNTEAFF
-,TRBJ2-7,-,11,TRBV15,TGTGCCGTCGGGTTTGGATACGAGCAGTACTTC,CAVGFGYEQYF
-,TRBJ2-7,-,14,TRBV15,TGTGCCACCAGCAGAGAGACACCGGACTACGAGCAGTACTTC,CATSRETPDYEQYF
-,TRBJ2-1,-,14,TRBV7-2,TGTGCCAGCAGCTTAACAGACAGATACAATGAGCAGTTCTTC,CASSLTDRYNEQFF
-,TRBJ2-5,-,13,TRBV6-1,TGTGCCAGTACCAGTCTGGGCGAGGGGGAGCAGTACTTC,CASTSLGEGEQYF
TRBD2,TRBJ2-3,-,14,TRBV7-3,TGTGCCAGCAGCTTCGGCGGGAGTGCAGATACGCAGTATTTT,CASSFGGSADTQYF
-,TRBJ2-5,-,12,TRBV18,TGTGCCAGCTCAGCGTACCAAGAGACCCAGTACTTC,CASSAYQETQYF
-,TRBJ1-3,-,16,TRBV11-2,TGTGCCAGCAGCTTAGGAGGGTTATCGAGGGGAAACACCATATATTTT,CASSLGGLSRGNTIYF
TRBD1,TRBJ1-1,-,19,TRBV7-2,TGTGCCAGCAGCTTTCGCGTGGGGGTAAACAGGGGATCCAACACTGAAGCTTTCTTT,CASSFRVGVNRGSNTEAFF
TRBD2,TRBJ2-1,-,14,TRBV28,TGTGCCAGCGTAGCGGGAGGGCCAAGCAATGAGCAGTTCTTC,CASVAGGPSNEQFF
-,TRBJ2-5,-,11,TRBV7-6,TGTGCCAGCAGCTTCCAGGAGACCCAGTACTTC,CASSFQETQYF
-,TRBJ2-3,-,16,TRBV7-9,TGTGCCAGCACCCGCCGGGGGGCCTCCGGCGGGGATACGCAGTATTTT,CASTRRGASGGDTQYF
TRBD1,TRBJ1-2,few,15,TRBV27,TGTGCCAGCAGTCCAACTACAGGGGGCATCTATGGCTACACCTTC,CASSPTTGGIYGYTF
TRBD2,TRBJ2-5,-,13,TRBV5-4,TGTGCCAGCAGACTAGCGGACCAAGAGACCCAGTACTTC,CASRLADQETQYF
TRBD1,TRBJ2-2,few,14,TRBV28,TGTGCCAGCAGTCTCGGGACAGACACCGGGGAGCTGTTTTTT,CASSLGTDTGELFF
TRBD2,TRBJ2-7,-,16,TRBV5-4,TGTGCCAGCAGCATCATAGCGGGACCTCCCTCCCACGAGCAGTACTTC,CASSIIAGPPSHEQYF
-,TRBJ2-5,-,17,TRBV5-1,TGCGCCAGCAGCTTGGAGGCCAGCCTAGGCGGGGAAGAGACCCAGTACTTC,CASSLEASLGGEETQYF
TRBD2,TRBJ2-5,-,19,TRBV10-2,TGCGCCAGCAGTGAGTCGAGATTTCTAGCGGGGGACAGACAAGAGACCCAGTACTTC,CASSESRFLAGDRQETQYF
-,TRBJ2-7,-,11,TRBV2,TGTGCCAGCAGGCAGATCTACGAGCAGTACTTC,CASRQIYEQYF
-,TRBJ1-1,-,15,TRBV19,TGTGCCAGTATACGCGCCCCCACAGTGAACACTGAAGCTTTCTTT,CASIRAPTVNTEAFF
TRBD1,TRBJ2-7,few,18,TRBV28,TGTGCCAGCAGTTCGGCGGGACAGGGGCGATTTCGCTCCTACGAGCAGTACTTC,CASSSAGQGRFRSYEQYF
-,TRBJ2-1,-,15,TRBV19,TGTGCCAGTAGTATACAGGGGGGCTCCTACAATGAGCAGTTCTTC,CASSIQGGSYNEQFF
TRBD1,TRBJ2-7,-,16,TRBV7-2,TGTGCCAGCAGCAAGGCGTCCGGGACAGGGAGTTACGAGCAGTACTTC,CASSKASGTGSYEQYF
-,TRBJ1-1,once,13,TRBV6-1,TGTGCCAGCAGCAACCAGGGGTTAGCTGAAGCTTTCTTT,CASSNQGLAEAFF
-,TRBJ2-7,once,14,TRBV28,TGTGCTACCCTTCGTGGACTACGAGGAGGCGAGCAGTACTTC,CATLRGLRGGEQYF
-,TRBJ1-5,-,19,TRBV19,TGTGCCAGTAGTATAGATCTTTCGCGCAGGTTTGGCGACAATCAGCCCCAGCATTTT,CASSIDLSRRFGDNQPQHF
TRBD2,TRBJ2-7,few,11,TRBV10-3,TGTGCCATCTCCGGGGGGGACGAGCAGTACTTC,CAISGGDEQYF
-,TRBJ2-5,-,16,TRBV15,TGTGCCACCAGCAGTAAGACCCAGGGTCGGCAAGAGACCCAGTACTTC,CATSSKTQGRQETQYF
TRBD1,TRBJ2-7,-,16,TRBV27,TGTGCCAGCAGTCAATCCGGGACAGGGGGCTTTCTTGGACAGTACTTC,CASSQSGTGGFLGQYF
-,TRBJ2-7,once,19,TRBV5-1,TGCGCCAGCAGCTTGGATCAGGGGGGTGGTCCCATGAGGGCCTACGAGCAGTACTTC,CASSLDQGGGPMRAYEQYF
TRBD2,TRBJ2-5,-,14,TRBV7-3,TGTGCCAGCAGCCGTACTAGCGAGCAAGAGACCCAGTACTTC,CASSRTSEQETQYF
-,TRBJ2-3,-,11,TRBV5-8,TGTGCCAGCAGCCTAATGGATACGCAGTATTTT,CASSLMDTQYF
-,TRBJ2-2,-,15,TRBV28,TGTGCCAGCAGTTTTCAGGCCCCAAACACCGGGGAGCTGTTTTTT,CASSFQAPNTGELFF
TRBD2,TRBJ2-3,-,16,TRBV5-1,TGCGCCAGCAGCTTAGGCGGGGGGGCCCGCACAGATACGCAGTATTTT,CASSLGGGARTDTQYF
-,TRBJ1-1,few,14,TRBV5-6,TGTGCCAGCACCCGGACAGACCGGAACACTGAAGCTTTCTTT,CASTRTDRNTEAFF
-,TRBJ2-7,-,15,TRBV9,TGTGCCAGCAGCGTAGGGTCCCAGACACACTACGAGCAGTACTTC,CASSVGSQTHYEQYF
-,TRBJ1-3,-,14,TRBV7-6,TGTGCCAGCAGCTTAGAAGCCCCGCCGTCCACCATATATTTT,CASSLEAPPSTIYF
TRBD1,TRBJ1-1,-,13,TRBV11-2,TGTGCCAGCAGCAAGGGACAGGTCACTGAAGCTTTCTTT,CASSKGQVTEAFF
TRBD1,TRBJ1-1,-,12,TRBV28,TGTGCCGCCCAGGGGGGCGACACTGAAGCTTTCTTT,CAAQGGDTEAFF
-,TRBJ2-7,-,11,TRBV15,TGTGCCACCAGCAGCTCCTACGAGCAGTACTTC,CATSSSYEQYF
TRBD2,TRBJ2-3,few,13,TRBV12-5,TGTGCTAGTGGAGTTCTGGGGGGGGGTTCGCAGTATTTT,CASGVLGGGSQYF
TRBD1,TRBJ2-7,-,14,TRBV19,TGTGCCAGTAGTTCCCGACAGGGATCCTACGAGCAGTACTTC,CASSSRQGSYEQYF
TRBD1,TRBJ2-7,-,16,TRBV6-5,TGTGCCAGCAGTTACTCATTCGGACAGGGGGGTTACGAGCAGTACTTC,CASSYSFGQGGYEQYF
TRBD2,TRBJ2-1,-,15,TRBV19,TGTGCCAGTAGTCCCCCGGGGGGAATACAAGGTGAGCAGTTCTTC,CASSPPGGIQGEQFF
TRBD2,TRBJ2-3,few,15,TRBV7-8,TGTGCCAGCAGCTTAGCGCTAGCGGTGCAGGGTACGCAGTATTTT,CASSLALAVQGTQYF
TRBD2,TRBJ2-1,once,18,TRBV30,TGTGCCTGGAGGGCCGGGAGGAACACTCCAAGCTCCTACAATGAGCAGTTCTTC,CAWRAGRNTPSSYNEQFF
-,TRBJ2-2,-,16,TRBV4-1,TGCGCCAGCAGCCAAGGATCTCACAGGGCCACCGGGGAGCTGTTTTTT,CASSQGSHRATGELFF
TRBD2,TRBJ2-5,-,13,TRBV6-6,TGTGCCAGCAGGATAGCGGGAGAAGAGACCCAGTACTTC,CASRIAGEETQYF
-,TRBJ2-3,-,15,TRBV27,TGTGCCAGCAGTTTATCGGGACTCTCCACAGATACGCAGTATTTT,CASSLSGLSTDTQYF
-,TRBJ2-7,once,14,TRBV9,TGTGCCAGCAGCGTAGTGGCTAGTTCCCACGAGCAGTACTTC,CASSVVASSHEQYF
TRBD2,TRBJ2-7,few,14,TRBV10-2,TGCGCCAGCAGCCCCGCGGGAGGAGCCTACGAGCAGTACTTC,CASSPAGGAYEQYF
-,TRBJ2-5,-,14,TRBV5-1,TGCGCCAGCAGCTTACAGGGACATCAAGAGACCCAGTACTTC,CASSLQGHQETQYF
-,TRBJ2-5,once,13,TRBV5-1,TGCGCCAGCAGCTTGAGAGGTCAAGAGACCCAGTACTTC,CASSLRGQETQYF
TRBD1,TRBJ2-3,-,17,TRBV11-1,TGTGCCAGCAGCTTAACTTCGGGGACAGGGCTGGTAGATACGCAGTATTTT,CASSLTSGTGLVDTQYF